This T cell receptor (beta chain) was retrieved from a study of T cells in Graves' hyperthyroidism and ophthalmopathy. In the study overall: Pretreatment peripheral blood was obtained at initial diagnosis.

This clonotype has at least ten counts. Clinical symptoms, serum thyroxine, TRAb, thyroid ultrasound and orbital computed tomography informed diagnoses. The CDR3 runs 17 residues. Unmatched junction bases numbered 7, after V lost 4 bases and J lost 4 bases. In germline, CDR1 is LGHDT, CDR2 YNNKEL (reference sequence). What was amplified from RNA transcripts were TCR beta CDR3 regions. In the first-round RT-PCR of the TCR CDR3, the HTBI primer set was used. MiXCR, applied by TCRdb to the multiplex PCR reads, yields one record per CDR3 protein. The sample has some 250,000 distinct CDR3 sequences; more than 14% are singletons.

Sequencing input: blood. The chain couples TRBV3-1 to TRBJ2-1; 13 bases agree with TRBD2. The clonotype was recovered from a woman in her forties with Graves' hyperthyroidism that later progressed to Graves' ophthalmopathy. CDR3 coding DNA: TGTGCCAGCAGCCGAAGCCTGACTAGCGGGGGGTACAATGAGCAGTTCTTC. This encodes CASSRSLTSGGYNEQFF.